This entry describes one T cell receptor (beta chain). Its antigen remains undetermined. No base quality information exists; no much larger clone differs at one position. The immunoSEQ hsTCRB v3.0 assay was used at survey level resolution for TRB variable region sequencing. The target sequencing depth for TRB was roughly 40,000-50,000 T-cell genomes per sample. TRB libraries were pooled and sequenced on an Illumina MiSeq using a v3 150-cycle kit. The study's own analysis went as follows. Repertoire analysis was run in R within a reproducible Nextflow workflow that covered QC, data transformation and analysis. LymphoSeq2, an R package for exploring AIRR-Seq data, was used to implement the custom analyses. A handful of samples that yielded fewer than 5000 total TRB sequences were excluded, so that around 190 HIV repertoires were analyzed. Of the roughly 190 retained HIV repertoires, 55 to 60 were collected before and 120 to 140 after ART initiation. Each repertoire was downsampled to 5000 TRB nucleotide sequences, and summary statistics were averaged across 100 downsampling iterations. TRB sequences were retained for analysis only if CDR3 regions of at least seven amino acids were present. A Shannon entropy-derived clonality score and the Gini coefficient were used to measure diversity. In repertoire networks, the top 5000 CDR3 amino acid sequences were linked whenever an edit distance of one separated two sequences. For TRB CDR3 amino acid sequences, GLIPH2 was used to predict antigen specificity groups and MHC restriction. CDR3 amino acid sequences were matched against VDJdb and McPAS-TCR to flag known CMV, EBV, HIV or tissue antigen associations. Pre-ART, post-ART and control groups were compared with Wilcoxon signed-rank tests and Holm-Bonferroni correction. This immuneACCESS table, as held by TCRdb, lists in-frame sequences with V and J called but not all clones. Of the missing ones, under half trace to an unresolved V gene in checked studies; the others have no known cause. V and J calls and clone size follow that table, whereas D and trimming were derived from the DNA. This sample lists around 30,000 clones; 70% to 90% were detected once. About 7.7% of the sample rests with the top ten.

The data were taken from a study of long-term antiretroviral therapy in people with HIV (dated by TCRdb to 2022 to 2024). Concerning the study at large: The earliest samples were collected approximately a decade before the 2015 WHO recommendation for immediate ART, a period when ART was typically delayed until CD4 counts fell. A retrospective serial study tested whether changes in peripheral blood TRB repertoire composition and diversity were associated with ART initiation and durable HIV suppression. A total of 150 to 200 cryopreserved PBMC samples were contributed to the cohort by 30 adults with confirmed HIV infection, with samples collected serially over a mean of around 6 years (range 1-12). About 40% of the roughly 30 participants with HIV were female. Test extractions of a monoclonal T-cell line alongside under 35 polyclonal samples showed no cross-contamination during QIAcube processing. Here is what the overall study found, with its caveats: A significant increase in TRB diversity was found to be associated with ART initiation, although TRB diversity was observed to remain significantly below that of transplant donor controls even after long-term ART. Inferences about post-ART repertoire changes are limited because no data were available on ART adherence, viral resistance or therapy changes. Since PBMC availability was limited, sequencing covered only the TCR beta chain, with no alpha chain pairing. Expanded TRB clones identified before ART initiation dominated the repertoire across all time points, though the dominance fluctuated and decreased in many PLHIV after ART. Because pre-ART samples had limited cell numbers, unsorted PBMC were profiled rather than sorted CD4+ and CD8+ T cells. Narrower CDR3 length ranges were observed in HIV repertoires than in controls, and an antigen-experienced repertoire with only a slight naive shift after ART was suggested by the network structure. Samples dated from about 2004 to 2018, and the ART regimens used may be less effective than current ones.

V gives up 4 bases and J gives up 2 bases, and the segment between their germline ends measures 9 bases. The CDR3 starts with the cysteine, ends with the phenylalanine, and has 14 residues. This entry keeps only the CDR3 DNA: 42 bases, framed from base 1. The germline V gene yields MGHDK for CDR1 and SYGVNS for CDR2. Inclusion was restricted to participants for whom at least one PBMC sample before ART initiation and at least two post-ART samples were available. Every participant with HIV received treatment in the United States of America. Cryopreserved samples of about 1-11 million PBMC were thawed and washed before DNA extraction. At the time of the earliest PBMC sample, participants with HIV were aged between roughly 20 and 60 years. PBMC samples were contributed by each participant from 1-4 timepoints before ART initiation and 2-8 timepoints after ART initiation, with a median of 7 samples. For every participant, serial HIV viral load, CD4+ T-cell count, ART history and demographic data were obtained. Using a Qiagen kit on a QIAcube, genomic DNA was extracted from unsorted PBMC, with samples processed in batches of 12.

The rearrangement combines TRBV25-1 with TRBJ2-1; the D gene cannot be resolved reliably. The TCR was taken from a man aged 40-49 years with HIV. Sequencing used unsorted PBMCs, obtained 3 years after starting antiretroviral therapy. The CDR3 reads as follows: CASSGTVAYNEQFF. In nucleotides, the sequence is TGTGCCAGCAGTGGTACGGTGGCCTACAATGAGCAGTTCTTC.